The 17 T cell receptor beta chains presented below share a single source sample, sequenced in a study of control samples from healthy donors and cancer patients. Using immunoSEQ multiplex PCR, the repertoire was profiled, and TCRdb retains in-frame clones only, with some absent. In the table there are 98,000 or so clones, over 60% of which are singletons. Sequencing was done on a sample of blood. These receptors were obtained from a woman in her 30s in good health.

The CDR3 loop is CASSWGIYEQYF. CDR3 nucleotide sequence: TGTGCCAGCAGTTGGGGGATCTACGAGCAGTACTTC. The genes are TRBV12-3 or TRBV12-4 and TRBJ2-7; TRBD1 or TRBD2 may be the D gene (5 bases each). V shed 4 bases and J shed 3 bases, with 7 bases lying between them. The CDR3 is made up of 12 amino acids.

This chain joins TRBV5-1 and TRBJ2-7; 7 bases align to TRBD1. The germline gives CDR1 SGHRS, CDR2 YFSETQ. This CDR3 contains 15 residues. The J segment lost 1 base and the V segment lost 0 bases, leaving 4 bases of the junction unmatched. The CDR3 loop reads CASSLGTGESYEQYF. In DNA, the CDR3 is TGCGCCAGCAGCTTGGGTACAGGGGAGTCCTACGAGCAGTACTTC.

J is TRBJ1-1 and V is TRBV9, with D possibly TRBD1 on 6 matching bases. This CDR3 contains 14 residues. CDR1 is SGDLS, CDR2 YYNGEE, per germline. V was trimmed by 0 bases and J by 3 bases, leaving 9 bases between them. In nucleotides, the CDR3 is TGTGCCAGCAGCGTAGCGGGGGGCCACACTGAAGCTTTCTTT. Translated, it gives CASSVAGGHTEAFF.

This clone was recorded only once. The V and J genes are TRBV6-5 and TRBJ1-5, with a tentative D call TRBD1 (5 bases). From germline, CDR1 is MNHEY and CDR2 SVGAGI. The CDR3 totals 14 residues. With 8 bases removed from V and 6 bases from J, the gap between germline ends came to 17 bases. The CDR3 is CASEPTGTVQPQHF. The CDR3 DNA is TGTGCCAGCGAACCGACCGGGACCGTTCAGCCCCAGCATTTT.

V is TRBV4-2 and J is TRBJ2-3; the D gene is possibly TRBD2 (5 bases). From germline, CDR1 is LGHNA and CDR2 YNFKEQ. V lost 3 bases, J lost 1 base, and 11 bases lay in between. The CDR3 totals 15 residues. The CDR3 loop is CASSHSAGGTDTQYF. CDR3 DNA sequence: TGTGCCAGCAGCCATAGCGCCGGGGGCACAGATACGCAGTATTTT.

The chain links TRBV29-1 to TRBJ1-1, with 9 bases aligning to TRBD1. CDR3 length: 12 amino acids. The V gene end was trimmed by 8 bases and the J gene end by 4 bases; junction bases not matched to a gene: 5. Germline V lookup: CDR1 SQVTM, CDR2 ANQGSEA. The CDR3 nucleotides are TGCAGCTTCCGGACAGGGGCCACTGAAGCTTTCTTT. Protein: CSFRTGATEAFF.

This chain uses TRBV6-2 or TRBV6-3 with TRBJ1-5, with no clear D. There are 15 residues in the CDR3. The V and J ends lost 5 bases and 5 bases respectively, with 16 bases between them. Germline loops: CDR1 MNHEY, CDR2 SVGEGT. The CDR3 is CASSLLKDGYQPQHF. CDR3 in DNA: TGTGCCAGCAGTCTTCTGAAGGACGGATATCAGCCCCAGCATTTT.

In its sample, this clone was seen once. This chain joins TRBV6-6 and TRBJ2-1; 7 nucleotides line up with TRBD1. The CDR3 is 14 residues long. Germline CDR1 reads MNHNY; CDR2 reads SVGAGI (reference sequence). Trimming removed 2 bases from V and 6 bases from J; junction bases left unmatched: 4. The CDR3 DNA is TGTGCCAGCAGTTACCTGACAGGGATCAATGAGCAGTTCTTC. The encoded protein is CASSYLTGINEQFF.

The chain links TRBV12-3 or TRBV12-4 to TRBJ2-1; D is possibly TRBD1 (6 bases). The ends were cut back, 6 bases at V and 6 bases at J, with 9 bases in the middle. The CDR3 sequence is 12 residues long. The CDR3 DNA reads TGTGCCAGCAGCTGGGACATCAATGAGCAGTTCTTC. Amino acid sequence: CASSWDINEQFF.

The chain couples TRBV4-1 to TRBJ2-3, with a weak D call TRBD1 (8 bases). Looked up from germline, CDR1 is MGHRA and CDR2 is YSYEKL. The CDR3 runs 16 residues. The ends were cut back, 3 bases at V and 4 bases at J, with 17 bases in the middle. The CDR3 region has the DNA TGCGCCAGCAGCCACAGAGACAGGGGAGGGGCAGATACGCAGTATTTT. Its protein product is CASSHRDRGGADTQYF.

This chain links TRBV12-3 or TRBV12-4 with TRBJ1-2; D is undetermined. The CDR3 is made up of 12 amino acids. Trimming stripped 5 bases from V and 8 bases from J, with 12 bases between. In nucleotides, the CDR3 is TGTGCCAGCAGTCCCCGGTGGCAGGGCTACACCTTC. Translated, it gives CASSPRWQGYTF.

This chain uses TRBV12-5 with TRBJ1-5, with D unclear. Trimming left V 4 bases short and J 11 bases short, with 12 bases between. The germline gives CDR1 LGHNT, CDR2 FRNRAP. This CDR3 is built from 12 residues. The CDR3 bases are TGTGCTAGTGGTTCGCCTCTGGCTTCCCAGCATTTT. Its protein product is CASGSPLASQHF.

The rearrangement links TRBV29-1 to TRBJ1-1; D remains ambiguous. Germline V lookup: CDR1 SQVTM, CDR2 ANQGSEA. V shed 4 bases and J shed 4 bases, with 10 bases lying between them. This CDR3 region has 12 residues. CDR3 DNA sequence: TGCAGCGTTGGGTTCGGTGGCACTGAAGCTTTCTTT. Translated, it gives CSVGFGGTEAFF.

This chain links TRBV12-3 or TRBV12-4 with TRBJ2-1; a possible D gene is TRBD2 (6 bases). The V end lost 7 bases, the J end lost 7 bases, and 14 bases lay between the germline ends. There are 13 residues in the CDR3. The CDR3 sequence is CASTGGWGNEQFF. CDR3 sequence (DNA): TGTGCCAGCACTGGAGGGTGGGGAAATGAGCAGTTCTTC.

This clone was detected once. The chain uses TRBV7-2 and TRBJ1-1, with 7 bases matching TRBD1. Trimming at V came to 5 bases and at J to 1 base, leaving 7 bases not matched to a gene. Germline V gene data show CDR1 as SGHTA and CDR2 as FQGNSA. The CDR3 runs to 15 residues. In nucleotides, the CDR3 is TGTGCCAGCAGCATCTACAGGGGTGGGAACACTGAAGCTTTCTTT. It encodes CASSIYRGGNTEAFF. The variable domain in full, completed from reference TRBV7-2 and TRBJ1-1, reads GAGVSQSPSNKVTEKGKDVELRCDPISGHTALYWYRQSLGQGLEFLIYFQGNSAPDKSGLPSDRFSAERTGGSVSTLTIQRTQQEDSAVYLCASSIYRGGNTEAFFGQGTRLTVV.

The chain carries TRBV7-2 and TRBJ2-3, with TRBD2 matching over 12 bases. J was trimmed by 3 bases and V by 5 bases; bases with no gene match: 15. This CDR3 spans 19 amino acids. The germline V gene has CDR1 SGHTA and CDR2 FQGNSA. The CDR3 nucleotides read TGTGCCAGCAGCCAACTCGGGCTAGCGGGGGGGCCTGGAACAGATACGCAGTATTTT. Protein product: CASSQLGLAGGPGTDTQYF.

CDR3 nucleotides: TGTGCCAGCAGCGTTGGGACGGACCCCTACGAGCAGTACTTC. It specifies CASSVGTDPYEQYF. The V gene is TRBV9, the J gene TRBJ2-7; D is perhaps TRBD1 or TRBD2 (5 bases each). Between the trimmed V and J ends, which lost 2 bases and 2 bases, there was a span of 11 bases. Germline CDR1 SGDLS, CDR2 YYNGEE. This CDR3 region has 14 residues.